One and the same sample provided the 8 T cell receptor beta chains below, sequenced in a study of T cell changes during pregnancy in multiple sclerosis. The assay was immunoSEQ multiplex PCR, and TCRdb's table has in-frame clones only and misses some. The data contain about 120,000 clones, around 93% of them singletons. This sample comprised peripheral blood, obtained before pregnancy. These receptors were taken from a female donor with multiple sclerosis, enrolled in a pregnancy study.

The chain is built from TRBV28 and TRBJ1-4; possible D gene TRBD1, 6 bases. V was cut by 10 bases and J by 5 bases, with 11 bases left in between. Germline V gene lookup returns CDR1 MDHEN and CDR2 SYDVKM. The CDR3 has 12 amino acids. CDR3 in amino acids: CATQGINEKLFF. CDR3 nucleotide sequence: TGTGCCACCCAGGGGATCAATGAAAAACTGTTTTTT.

This clone was seen only a few times. The CDR3 sequence is CASSGPRMNTEAFF. The CDR3 DNA sequence: TGTGCCAGCAGTGGGCCGAGGATGAACACTGAAGCTTTCTTT. The chain combines TRBV2 with TRBJ1-1; D is uncertain. V dropped 4 bases and J dropped 0 bases, with 9 bases sitting between them. CDR3 length: 14 residues. Germline V lookup: CDR1 SNHLY, CDR2 FYNNEI.

The chain joins TRBV2 to TRBJ2-7, with D maybe TRBD1 (6 bases). The germline CDR1 and CDR2 sequences are SNHLY and FYNNEI. This CDR3 is 16 amino acids long. Trimming pared 5 bases from V and 6 bases from J, leaving 23 bases between. CDR3 in DNA: TGTGCCAGCAGTCTATATTCCCGGACAGCAGGAAGCGAGCAGTACTTC. Residues: CASSLYSRTAGSEQYF.

V gene TRBV7-9 combines with J gene TRBJ2-7, with TRBD2 matching 8 bases. The V gene's germline CDR1 is SEHNR and CDR2 FQNEAQ (reference sequence). The length of the CDR3 is 19 residues. V shed 5 bases, J shed 3 bases, and the junction held 21 bases outside the gene matches. In DNA form, the CDR3 reads TGTGCCAGCAGCCCCCGGGGAGGGAGGGCGACTAGCGCCGTCTACGAGCAGTACTTC. It yields the protein CASSPRGGRATSAVYEQYF.

This chain links TRBV7-8 with TRBJ2-3; TRBD2 matches 11 bases. CDR1 is SGHVS, CDR2 FQNEAQ, per germline. After removal of 5 bases from V and 2 bases from J, the junction contained 6 bases not matched to a gene. The CDR3 is 16 residues long. CDR3 residues: CASSPRLAGSTDTQYF. The CDR3 nucleotides read TGTGCCAGCAGCCCAAGACTAGCGGGGTCCACAGATACGCAGTATTTT.

The V and J genes are TRBV28 and TRBJ1-5; a possible D gene is TRBD1 (6 bases). The CDR3 is made up of 14 amino acids. Looked up from germline, CDR1 is MDHEN and CDR2 is SYDVKM. V lost 8 bases and J 1 base, leaving 12 bases between the germline ends. The CDR3 DNA reads TGTGCCAGCGCGACAGGTGGGAGCAATCAGCCCCAGCATTTT. The encoded protein is CASATGGSNQPQHF.

V and J are TRBV2 and TRBJ2-1; a weak D match, TRBD2 (7 bases). Germline V CDR1 and CDR2: SNHLY, FYNNEI. The V gene lost 6 bases and the J gene lost 8 bases, with 14 bases spanning the gap. The CDR3 runs to 13 residues. The CDR3 protein is CASRGGGGHEQFF. The DNA for the CDR3 is TGTGCCAGCAGGGGAGGGGGTGGCCATGAGCAGTTCTTC.

The genes are TRBV2 and TRBJ2-3; D may be TRBD2 (6 bases). Germline loops: CDR1 SNHLY, CDR2 FYNNEI. Trimming cost V 8 bases and J 3 bases, with 18 bases left between them. The CDR3 totals 15 residues. In DNA form, the CDR3 reads TGTGCCAGCCGGGACTTGGGGGGTCCGACAGATACGCAGTATTTT. Its protein is CASRDLGGPTDTQYF. Complete variable domain (other parts from reference TRBV2 and TRBJ2-3): EPEVTQTPSHQVTQMGQEVILRCVPISNHLYFYWYRQILGQKVEFLVSFYNNEISEKSEIFDDQFSVERPDGSNFTLKIRSTKLEDSAMYFCASRDLGGPTDTQYFGPGTRLTVL.